Given below is one T cell receptor (beta chain) in context. Germline V gives CDR1 SQVTM, CDR2 ANQGSEA. This CDR3 is 16 amino acids long. Trimming stripped 3 bases from V and 5 bases from J, with 22 bases between. The record originates from a study of blood T cell repertoires in COVID-19. Profiling relied on immunoSEQ multiplex PCR, and the TCRdb table lists in-frame clones only, not all of them. The data show roughly 200,000 clones, 89% seen once. The chain recombines TRBV29-1 with TRBJ1-1, with D possibly TRBD1 on 5 matching bases. The sequenced sample consisted of peripheral blood. The sequence derives from a man aged 35-49 years with acute or convalescent COVID-19. The CDR3 reads CSVEGLVGVAGTEAFF. CDR3 DNA sequence: TGCAGCGTTGAGGGGTTGGTGGGGGTTGCGGGGACTGAAGCTTTCTTT.